This T cell receptor beta chain is from a study of blood T cells in healthy people across ages. General study findings and limits: It was the long-lived donors that had more naive CD4+ cells and higher diversity than aged donors.

As regards this clonotype: Antigen unknown.

The CDR3 spans 16 residues. The germline V and J ends were trimmed by 6 bases and 5 bases, with 22 bases remaining between them. Germline assignment: CDR1 DFQATT and CDR2 SNEGSKA (reference sequence). PCR was performed a second time for about 7 to 11 cycles using a sample-barcoded 5' primer and a J-beta primer mix. TCRdb independently ran MiXCR on the 5' RACE reads; one entry per CDR3 protein. The top ten clones hold roughly 31% of a sample with about 680,000 distinct CDR3 sequences, around 45% of them seen once. It was around 10 milliliters of peripheral blood that were drawn from each donor. Extracted total RNA amounted to at least 5.5 micrograms for each sample.

The receptor was isolated from a woman between 55 and 75 years old in good health. The chain recombines TRBV20-1 with TRBJ2-2; D call uncertain. Sequenced material: blood. CDR3 nucleotide sequence: TGCAGTGCCCCAGAGTGGCCTCAAGTGGGAACCGGGGAGCTGTTTTTT. Translated: CSAPEWPQVGTGELFF.